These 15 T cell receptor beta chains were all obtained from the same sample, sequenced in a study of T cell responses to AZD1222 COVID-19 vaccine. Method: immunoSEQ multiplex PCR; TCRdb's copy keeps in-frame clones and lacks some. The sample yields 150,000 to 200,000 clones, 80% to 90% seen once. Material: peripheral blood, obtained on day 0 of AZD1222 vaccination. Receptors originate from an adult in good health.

CDR3 loop: CASSPYRNRGSNQPQHF. As DNA, the CDR3 is TGTGCCAGCAGCCCATACCGAAACAGGGGCAGCAATCAGCCCCAGCATTTT. V is TRBV7-9 and J is TRBJ1-5, with 7 nucleotides matching TRBD1. The germline gives CDR1 SEHNR, CDR2 FQNEAQ (reference sequence). After removal of 5 bases from V and 1 base from J, the junction contained 11 bases not matched to a gene. The CDR3 totals 17 residues.

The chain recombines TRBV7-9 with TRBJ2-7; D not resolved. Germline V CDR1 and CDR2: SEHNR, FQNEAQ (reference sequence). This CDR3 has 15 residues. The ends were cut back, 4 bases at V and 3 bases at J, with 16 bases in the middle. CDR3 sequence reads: CASSSRAGVVYEQYF. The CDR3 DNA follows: TGTGCCAGCAGCTCACGAGCTGGAGTTGTCTACGAGCAGTACTTC.

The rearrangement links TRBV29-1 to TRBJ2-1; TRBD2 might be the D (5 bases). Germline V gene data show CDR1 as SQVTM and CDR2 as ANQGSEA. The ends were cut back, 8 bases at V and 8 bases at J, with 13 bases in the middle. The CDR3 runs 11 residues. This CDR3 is CSTLAGHEQFF. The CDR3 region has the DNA TGCAGCACCCTTGCGGGTCATGAGCAGTTCTTC.

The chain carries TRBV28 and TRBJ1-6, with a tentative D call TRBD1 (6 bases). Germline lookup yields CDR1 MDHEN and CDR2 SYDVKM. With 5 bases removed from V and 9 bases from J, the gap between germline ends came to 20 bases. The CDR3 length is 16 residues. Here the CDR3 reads CASSPHRGRLGSPLHF. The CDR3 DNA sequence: TGTGCCAGCAGTCCACACCGGGGGCGTTTGGGTTCACCCCTCCACTTT.

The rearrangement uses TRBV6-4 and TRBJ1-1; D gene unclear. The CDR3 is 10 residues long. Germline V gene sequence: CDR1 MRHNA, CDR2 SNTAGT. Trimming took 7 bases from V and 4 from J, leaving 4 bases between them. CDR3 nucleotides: TGTGCCAGCACGTTCACTGAAGCTTTCTTT. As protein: CASTFTEAFF.

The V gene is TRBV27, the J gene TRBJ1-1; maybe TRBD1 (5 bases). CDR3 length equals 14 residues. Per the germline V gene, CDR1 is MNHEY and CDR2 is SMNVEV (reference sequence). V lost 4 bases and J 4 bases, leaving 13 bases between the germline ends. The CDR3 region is CASSYSRTTTEAFF. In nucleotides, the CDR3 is TGTGCCAGCAGTTATTCTCGGACAACCACTGAAGCTTTCTTT.

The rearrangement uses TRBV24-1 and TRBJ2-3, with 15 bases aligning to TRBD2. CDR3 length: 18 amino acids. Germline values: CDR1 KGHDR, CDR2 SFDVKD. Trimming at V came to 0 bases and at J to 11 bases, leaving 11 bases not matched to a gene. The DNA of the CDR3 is TGTGCCACCAGTGATTTGCCCCCACCGGGACTAGCGGGGGGTCAGCAGTATTTT. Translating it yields CATSDLPPPGLAGGQQYF.

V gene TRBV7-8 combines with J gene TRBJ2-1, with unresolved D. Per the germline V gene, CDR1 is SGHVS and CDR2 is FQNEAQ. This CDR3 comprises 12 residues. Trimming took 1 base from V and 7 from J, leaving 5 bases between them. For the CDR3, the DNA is TGTGCCAGCAGCTTAGTTATTAATGAGCAGTTCTTC. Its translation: CASSLVINEQFF.

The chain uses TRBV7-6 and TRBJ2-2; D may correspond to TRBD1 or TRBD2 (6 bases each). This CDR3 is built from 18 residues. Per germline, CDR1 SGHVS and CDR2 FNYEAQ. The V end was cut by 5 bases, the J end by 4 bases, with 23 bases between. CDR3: CASSPGIGGKGVTGELFF. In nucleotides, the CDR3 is TGTGCCAGCAGCCCGGGGATAGGGGGGAAGGGAGTCACCGGGGAGCTGTTTTTT.

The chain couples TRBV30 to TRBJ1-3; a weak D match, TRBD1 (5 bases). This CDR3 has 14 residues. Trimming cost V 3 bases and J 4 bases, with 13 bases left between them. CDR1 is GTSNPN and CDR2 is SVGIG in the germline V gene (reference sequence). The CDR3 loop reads CAWRFQGTGNTIYF. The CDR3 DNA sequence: TGTGCCTGGAGGTTTCAGGGAACAGGAAACACCATATATTTT.

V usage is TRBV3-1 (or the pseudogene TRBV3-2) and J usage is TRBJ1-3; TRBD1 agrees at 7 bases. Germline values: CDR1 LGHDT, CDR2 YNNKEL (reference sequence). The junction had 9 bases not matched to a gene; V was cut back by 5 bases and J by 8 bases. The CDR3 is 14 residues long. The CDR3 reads CASSDDRVVDTIYF. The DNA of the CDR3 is TGTGCCAGCAGCGACGACAGGGTAGTAGACACCATATATTTT.

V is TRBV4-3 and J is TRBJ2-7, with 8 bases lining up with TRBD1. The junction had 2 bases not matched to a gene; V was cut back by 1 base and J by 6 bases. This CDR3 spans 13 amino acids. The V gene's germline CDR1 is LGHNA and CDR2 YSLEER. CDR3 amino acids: CASSQVRGLEQYF. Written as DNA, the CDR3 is TGCGCCAGCAGCCAAGTCAGGGGGCTCGAGCAGTACTTC.

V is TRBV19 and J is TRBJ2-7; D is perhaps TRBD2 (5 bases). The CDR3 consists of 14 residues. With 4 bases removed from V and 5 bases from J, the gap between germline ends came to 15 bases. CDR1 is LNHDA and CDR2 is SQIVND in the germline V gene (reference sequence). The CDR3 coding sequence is TGTGCCAGTAGTACAGGTCTAGCTCTGGACGAGCAGTACTTC. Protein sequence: CASSTGLALDEQYF.

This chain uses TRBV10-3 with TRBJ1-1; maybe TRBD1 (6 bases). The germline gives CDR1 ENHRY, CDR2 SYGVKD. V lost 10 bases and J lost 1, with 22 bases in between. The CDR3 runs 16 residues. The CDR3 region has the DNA TGTGCCACGCGAAGCAGGGGATCTGGGGCGAACACTGAAGCTTTCTTT. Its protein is CATRSRGSGANTEAFF.

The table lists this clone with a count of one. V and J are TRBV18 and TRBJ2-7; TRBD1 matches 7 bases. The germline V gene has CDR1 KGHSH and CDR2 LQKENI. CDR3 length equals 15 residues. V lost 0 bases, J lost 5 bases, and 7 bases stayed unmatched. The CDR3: CASSPPGQGGHEQYF. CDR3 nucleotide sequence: TGTGCCAGCTCACCACCAGGTCAAGGGGGCCACGAGCAGTACTTC.